A selection of T cell receptor beta chains follows, all from one sample in a study of T-cell memory formation after mild COVID-19. TCRdb re-derived calls from the 5' RACE reads in MiXCR, one entry per CDR3 protein. Of about half a million distinct CDR3 sequences in the sample, 18% were seen once. Specimen: PBMCs or a T cell subset sorted from them (not recorded which). The source of these receptors is an adult woman who had mild COVID-19 (a few samples of this study predate the infection). Cell type and time point are not known. CDR3s include the opening cysteine and the closing phenylalanine or tryptophan. The order of the fields is V gene, clone size, D gene, J gene, CDR3 protein, CDR3 DNA. The D gene is left open where the match is weak. Where a row states a size, it is once, few, many or the class of an expanded clone; other rows omit it.

v_call: TRBV9; clone_size: -; d_call: TRBD2; j_call: TRBJ2-1; cdr3_aa: CASSSPSGRGSWEQFF; cdr3_nt: TGTGCCAGCAGCTCACCTAGCGGGAGAGGTTCTTGGGAGCAGTTCTTC
v_call: TRBV6-2/TRBV6-3; clone_size: few; d_call: -; j_call: TRBJ1-5; cdr3_aa: CASTLEETGYQPQHF; cdr3_nt: TGTGCCAGCACCCTTGAAGAAACCGGCTACCAGCCCCAGCATTTT
v_call: TRBV7-9; clone_size: -; d_call: TRBD2; j_call: TRBJ2-1; cdr3_aa: CASSRGRGSGSFDNEQFF; cdr3_nt: TGTGCCAGCAGCCGAGGTAGGGGGAGCGGGAGTTTCGACAATGAGCAGTTCTTC
v_call: TRBV5-6; clone_size: few; d_call: TRBD1; j_call: TRBJ2-7; cdr3_aa: CASSPDRGRYSYEQYF; cdr3_nt: TGTGCCAGCAGCCCTGACAGGGGGCGTTACTCCTACGAGCAGTACTTC
v_call: TRBV25-1; clone_size: few; d_call: TRBD2; j_call: TRBJ2-3; cdr3_aa: CASRKAGSTDTQYF; cdr3_nt: TGTGCCAGCAGAAAAGCGGGGAGCACAGATACGCAGTATTTT
v_call: TRBV12-3/TRBV12-4; clone_size: few; d_call: TRBD2; j_call: TRBJ2-7; cdr3_aa: CASSLKTARGLAGVGTYEQYF; cdr3_nt: TGTGCCAGCAGCTTAAAGACAGCTCGGGGACTAGCGGGAGTAGGCACCTACGAGCAGTACTTC
v_call: TRBV3-1; clone_size: -; d_call: -; j_call: TRBJ1-2; cdr3_aa: CASSQEGVYGYTF; cdr3_nt: TGTGCCAGCAGCCAAGAGGGAGTCTATGGCTACACCTTC
v_call: TRBV2; clone_size: -; d_call: TRBD1; j_call: TRBJ2-3; cdr3_aa: CASTRAGGPDTQYF; cdr3_nt: TGTGCCAGCACGAGAGCAGGGGGACCAGATACGCAGTATTTT
v_call: TRBV7-9; clone_size: -; d_call: TRBD2; j_call: TRBJ2-3; cdr3_aa: CASSGGTSGHTQYF; cdr3_nt: TGTGCCAGCAGCGGCGGGACTAGCGGCCATACGCAGTATTTT
v_call: TRBV12-3/TRBV12-4; clone_size: few; d_call: -; j_call: TRBJ1-5; cdr3_aa: CASSPGVGVQPQHF; cdr3_nt: TGTGCCAGCAGTCCAGGGGTGGGCGTCCAGCCCCAGCATTTT
v_call: TRBV5-1; clone_size: few; d_call: TRBD1; j_call: TRBJ2-7; cdr3_aa: CASSTTGGHEQYF; cdr3_nt: TGCGCCAGCAGCACCACAGGGGGCCACGAGCAGTACTTC
v_call: TRBV5-1; clone_size: few; d_call: -; j_call: TRBJ2-6; cdr3_aa: CASSLIHGSSGANVLTF; cdr3_nt: TGCGCCAGCAGCTTGATTCACGGAAGCTCTGGGGCCAACGTCCTGACTTTC
v_call: TRBV9; clone_size: once; d_call: TRBD1; j_call: TRBJ1-2; cdr3_aa: CASSAGTDKANYGYTF; cdr3_nt: TGTGCCAGCAGCGCCGGGACAGACAAAGCTAACTATGGCTACACCTTC
v_call: TRBV27; clone_size: -; d_call: TRBD2; j_call: TRBJ2-7; cdr3_aa: CASSNPGGNEYF; cdr3_nt: TGTGCCAGCAGTAACCCGGGGGGGAACGAGTACTTC
v_call: TRBV5-1; clone_size: few; d_call: -; j_call: TRBJ2-1; cdr3_aa: CASSLPGEGLYEQFF; cdr3_nt: TGCGCCAGCAGCTTACCAGGGGAGGGGTTGTATGAGCAGTTCTTC
v_call: TRBV20-1; clone_size: -; d_call: TRBD1; j_call: TRBJ2-3; cdr3_aa: CSAGRTGLSTDTQYF; cdr3_nt: TGCAGTGCTGGGAGGACAGGGCTTAGCACAGATACGCAGTATTTT
v_call: TRBV7-9; clone_size: many; d_call: -; j_call: TRBJ2-7; cdr3_aa: CASSLEARQYF; cdr3_nt: TGTGCCAGCAGCTTAGAGGCACGGCAGTACTTC
v_call: TRBV7-9; clone_size: many; d_call: -; j_call: TRBJ2-1; cdr3_aa: CASSQVGDNEQFF; cdr3_nt: TGTGCCAGCAGCCAAGTGGGGGACAATGAGCAGTTCTTC
v_call: TRBV9; clone_size: -; d_call: TRBD2; j_call: TRBJ2-1; cdr3_aa: CASSPWGSGSSYNEQFF; cdr3_nt: TGTGCCAGCAGCCCCTGGGGTAGCGGGAGCTCCTACAATGAGCAGTTCTTC
v_call: TRBV7-3; clone_size: -; d_call: TRBD1; j_call: TRBJ2-1; cdr3_aa: CASSWGTGMDEQFF; cdr3_nt: TGTGCCAGCAGCTGGGGGACAGGGATGGATGAGCAGTTCTTC
v_call: TRBV7-3; clone_size: -; d_call: -; j_call: TRBJ1-1; cdr3_aa: CASSLSARGGTEAFF; cdr3_nt: TGTGCCAGCAGCTTAAGTGCCAGGGGAGGCACTGAAGCTTTCTTT
v_call: TRBV6-5; clone_size: -; d_call: -; j_call: TRBJ2-1; cdr3_aa: CASSVPGYNEQFF; cdr3_nt: TGTGCCAGCAGTGTCCCAGGGTACAATGAGCAGTTCTTC
v_call: TRBV4-3; clone_size: once; d_call: -; j_call: TRBJ1-3; cdr3_aa: CASSQGVGTGNTIYF; cdr3_nt: TGCGCCAGCAGCCAAGGGGTAGGGACTGGAAACACCATATATTTT
v_call: TRBV11-2; clone_size: many; d_call: TRBD2; j_call: TRBJ2-3; cdr3_aa: CASSDRTSWRDTQYF; cdr3_nt: TGTGCCAGCAGTGACCGGACTAGCTGGCGGGATACGCAGTATTTT
v_call: TRBV10-3; clone_size: -; d_call: TRBD1; j_call: TRBJ2-2; cdr3_aa: CAISESFRTGAGANTGELFF; cdr3_nt: TGTGCCATCAGTGAATCGTTCCGGACAGGGGCTGGGGCGAACACCGGGGAGCTGTTTTTT
v_call: TRBV20-1; clone_size: -; d_call: TRBD1; j_call: TRBJ2-7; cdr3_aa: CSARDRDRTYEQYF; cdr3_nt: TGCAGTGCTAGAGATAGGGACAGGACCTACGAGCAGTACTTC
v_call: TRBV14; clone_size: few; d_call: TRBD1; j_call: TRBJ2-7; cdr3_aa: CATSGQVNEQYF; cdr3_nt: TGTGCCACCTCGGGACAGGTGAACGAGCAGTACTTC
v_call: TRBV29-1; clone_size: -; d_call: -; j_call: TRBJ2-5; cdr3_aa: CSVDLAQNEETQYF; cdr3_nt: TGCAGCGTTGACCTGGCACAGAATGAGGAGACCCAGTACTTC
v_call: TRBV7-9; clone_size: -; d_call: -; j_call: TRBJ1-1; cdr3_aa: CASSLDSDDTEAFF; cdr3_nt: TGTGCCAGCAGTTTGGACAGTGACGACACTGAAGCTTTCTTT
v_call: TRBV2; clone_size: -; d_call: -; j_call: TRBJ2-7; cdr3_aa: CASSPPPGAYEQYF; cdr3_nt: TGTGCCAGCAGCCCCCCCCCAGGGGCCTACGAGCAGTACTTC
v_call: TRBV2; clone_size: -; d_call: -; j_call: TRBJ1-1; cdr3_aa: CASSVGGRGGKGTEAFF; cdr3_nt: TGTGCCAGCAGTGTGGGAGGAAGGGGTGGGAAGGGCACTGAAGCTTTCTTT
v_call: TRBV7-9; clone_size: few; d_call: -; j_call: TRBJ2-7; cdr3_aa: CASSLGWTERTSYEQYF; cdr3_nt: TGTGCCAGCAGCTTAGGCTGGACAGAGAGAACCTCCTACGAGCAGTACTTC
v_call: TRBV15; clone_size: few; d_call: -; j_call: TRBJ2-1; cdr3_aa: CATSIDTLAASSYNEQFF; cdr3_nt: TGTGCCACCAGCATAGACACTCTGGCGGCAAGCTCCTACAATGAGCAGTTCTTC
v_call: TRBV6-5; clone_size: -; d_call: TRBD2; j_call: TRBJ2-7; cdr3_aa: CASSLFPGLAGVVYF; cdr3_nt: TGTGCCAGCAGCCTATTCCCGGGACTAGCGGGAGTGGTGTACTTC
v_call: TRBV20-1; clone_size: -; d_call: -; j_call: TRBJ2-2; cdr3_aa: CSARDSRFFRAGELFF; cdr3_nt: TGCAGTGCTAGAGATTCTCGTTTCTTCCGGGCCGGGGAGCTGTTTTTT
v_call: TRBV7-2; clone_size: few; d_call: -; j_call: TRBJ2-3; cdr3_aa: CASSLDRIAGTDTQYF; cdr3_nt: TGTGCCAGCAGCTTAGATAGGATAGCCGGCACAGATACGCAGTATTTT
v_call: TRBV20-1; clone_size: few; d_call: TRBD1; j_call: TRBJ2-2; cdr3_aa: CSARAGQGSGELFF; cdr3_nt: TGCAGTGCTAGAGCGGGACAGGGGTCCGGGGAGCTGTTTTTT
v_call: TRBV12-3/TRBV12-4; clone_size: few; d_call: -; j_call: TRBJ2-1; cdr3_aa: CASSPRGGLGNEQFF; cdr3_nt: TGTGCCAGCAGTCCCCGGGGCGGGTTGGGGAATGAGCAGTTCTTC
v_call: TRBV12-3/TRBV12-4; clone_size: -; d_call: -; j_call: TRBJ1-1; cdr3_aa: CASSKGRINTEAFF; cdr3_nt: TGTGCCAGCAGTAAGGGACGGATTAACACTGAAGCTTTCTTT
v_call: TRBV20-1; clone_size: few; d_call: TRBD2; j_call: TRBJ2-1; cdr3_aa: CSAERAGAREQFF; cdr3_nt: TGCAGTGCTGAGAGGGCGGGAGCCCGTGAGCAGTTCTTC
v_call: TRBV10-3; clone_size: few; d_call: -; j_call: TRBJ1-6; cdr3_aa: CAISESPQGGSPLHF; cdr3_nt: TGTGCCATCAGTGAGTCGCCACAGGGAGGTTCACCCCTCCACTTT
v_call: TRBV19; clone_size: -; d_call: TRBD2; j_call: TRBJ2-1; cdr3_aa: CASSIVAGVGEQFF; cdr3_nt: TGTGCCAGTAGTATAGTGGCGGGAGTAGGGGAGCAGTTCTTC
v_call: TRBV15; clone_size: few; d_call: -; j_call: TRBJ2-3; cdr3_aa: CATSRDRGGRADTQYF; cdr3_nt: TGTGCCACCAGCAGAGATCGAGGTGGGAGAGCAGATACGCAGTATTTT
v_call: TRBV7-9; clone_size: -; d_call: TRBD2; j_call: TRBJ2-1; cdr3_aa: CASSHTGLAGGERNEQFF; cdr3_nt: TGTGCCAGCAGCCATACGGGACTAGCGGGAGGCGAGCGGAATGAGCAGTTCTTC
v_call: TRBV21-1; clone_size: medium-sized; d_call: -; j_call: TRBJ2-6; cdr3_aa: CASRKSTGRLSGANVLTF; cdr3_nt: TGTGCCAGCAGGAAATCTACGGGACGCCTCTCTGGGGCCAACGTCCTGACTTTC
v_call: TRBV13; clone_size: -; d_call: -; j_call: TRBJ2-5; cdr3_aa: CASSFLSEQETQYF; cdr3_nt: TGTGCCAGCAGCTTCCTTAGCGAGCAAGAGACCCAGTACTTC
v_call: TRBV29-1; clone_size: few; d_call: -; j_call: TRBJ2-3; cdr3_aa: CSVEPNTDTQYF; cdr3_nt: TGCAGCGTTGAGCCTAACACAGATACGCAGTATTTT
v_call: TRBV6-5; clone_size: few; d_call: -; j_call: TRBJ2-5; cdr3_aa: CASSLRFQETQYF; cdr3_nt: TGTGCCAGCAGTCTCAGATTTCAAGAGACCCAGTACTTC
v_call: TRBV4-3; clone_size: -; d_call: -; j_call: TRBJ2-7; cdr3_aa: CASSQNRANEQYF; cdr3_nt: TGCGCCAGCAGCCAAAACAGGGCTAACGAGCAGTACTTC
v_call: TRBV12-3/TRBV12-4; clone_size: -; d_call: TRBD1; j_call: TRBJ2-3; cdr3_aa: CASSSFDRGGTDTQYF; cdr3_nt: TGTGCCAGCAGTTCCTTCGACAGGGGGGGCACAGATACGCAGTATTTT
v_call: TRBV5-1; clone_size: few; d_call: -; j_call: TRBJ1-4; cdr3_aa: CASSLDWRLTNEKLFF; cdr3_nt: TGCGCCAGCAGCTTGGATTGGAGACTAACTAATGAAAAACTGTTTTTT
v_call: TRBV20-1; clone_size: -; d_call: -; j_call: TRBJ2-7; cdr3_aa: CSAPTESYEQYF; cdr3_nt: TGCAGTGCGCCGACGGAATCCTACGAGCAGTACTTC
v_call: TRBV4-1; clone_size: -; d_call: TRBD2; j_call: TRBJ2-1; cdr3_aa: CASSQVLAAYNEQFF; cdr3_nt: TGCGCCAGCAGCCAAGTACTAGCGGCCTACAATGAGCAGTTCTTC